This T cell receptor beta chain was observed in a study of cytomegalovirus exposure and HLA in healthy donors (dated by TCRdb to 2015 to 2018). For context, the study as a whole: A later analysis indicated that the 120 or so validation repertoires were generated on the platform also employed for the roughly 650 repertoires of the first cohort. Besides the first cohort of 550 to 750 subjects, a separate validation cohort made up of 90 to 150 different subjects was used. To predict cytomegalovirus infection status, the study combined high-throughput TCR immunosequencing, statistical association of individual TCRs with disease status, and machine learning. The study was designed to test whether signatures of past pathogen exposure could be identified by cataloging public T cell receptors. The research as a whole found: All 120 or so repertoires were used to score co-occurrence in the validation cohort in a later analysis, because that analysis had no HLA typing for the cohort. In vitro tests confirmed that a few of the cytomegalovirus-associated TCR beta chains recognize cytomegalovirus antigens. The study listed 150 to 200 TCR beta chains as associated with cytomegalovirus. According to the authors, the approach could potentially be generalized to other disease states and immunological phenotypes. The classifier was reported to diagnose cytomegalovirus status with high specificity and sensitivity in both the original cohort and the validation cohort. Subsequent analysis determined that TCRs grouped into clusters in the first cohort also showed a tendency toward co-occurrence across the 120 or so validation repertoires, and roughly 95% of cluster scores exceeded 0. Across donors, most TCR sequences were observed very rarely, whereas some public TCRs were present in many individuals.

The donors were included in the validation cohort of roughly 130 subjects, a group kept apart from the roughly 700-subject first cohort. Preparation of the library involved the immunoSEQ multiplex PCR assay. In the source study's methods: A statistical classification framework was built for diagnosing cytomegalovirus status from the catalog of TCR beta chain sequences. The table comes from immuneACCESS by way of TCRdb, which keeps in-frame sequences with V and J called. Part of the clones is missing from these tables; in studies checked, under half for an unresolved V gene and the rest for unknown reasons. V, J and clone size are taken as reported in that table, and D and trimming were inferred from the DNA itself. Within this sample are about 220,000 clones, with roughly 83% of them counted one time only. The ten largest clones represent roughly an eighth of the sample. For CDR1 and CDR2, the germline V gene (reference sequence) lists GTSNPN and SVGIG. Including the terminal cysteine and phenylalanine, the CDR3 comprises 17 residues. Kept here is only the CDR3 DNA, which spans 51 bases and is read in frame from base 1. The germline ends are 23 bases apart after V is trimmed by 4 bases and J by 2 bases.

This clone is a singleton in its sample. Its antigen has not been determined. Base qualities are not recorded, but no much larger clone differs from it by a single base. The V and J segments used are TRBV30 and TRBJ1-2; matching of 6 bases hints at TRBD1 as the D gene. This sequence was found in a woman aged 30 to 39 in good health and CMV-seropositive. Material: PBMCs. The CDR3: CAWIPNDPDSQNYGYTF. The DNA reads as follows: TGTGCCTGGATCCCCAACGATCCGGACAGTCAGAACTATGGCTACACCTTC.